The TCR beta chain under discussion was sequenced for a study of identical twins. The study, taken as a whole, reports: Invariant MAIT and iNKT cells may have partly biased zero-insertion analyses.

Unique molecular identifiers were present on cDNA, and template switching added a universal primer site. TCRdb fed the 5' RACE reads into MiXCR, producing one record per CDR3 protein. The table includes under 400,000 distinct CDR3 sequences, approximately 8.7% detected once. Regarding this clonotype: Antigen: not known.

Germline CDR1 and CDR2: SGHRS and YFSETQ. The CDR3 covers 16 residues. The ends were cut back, 4 bases at V and 5 bases at J, with 22 bases in the middle. The chain links TRBV5-1 to TRBJ2-7; D may correspond to TRBD1 or TRBD2 (5 bases each). The clonotype was recovered from a woman aged 50 to 60 in good health. The sample was naive T cells sorted from blood. The CDR3 protein is CASSALPRDGDDEQYF. CDR3 DNA sequence: TGCGCCAGCAGCGCACTGCCCCGGGACGGCGACGACGAGCAGTACTTC. Combining the CDR3 with reference TRBV5-1 and TRBJ2-7 gives the whole variable domain KAGVTQTPRYLIKTRGQQVTLSCSPISGHRSVSWYQQTPGQGLQFLFEYFSETQRNKGNFPGRFSGRQFSNSRSEMNVSTLELGDSALYLCASSALPRDGDDEQYFGPGTRLTVT.